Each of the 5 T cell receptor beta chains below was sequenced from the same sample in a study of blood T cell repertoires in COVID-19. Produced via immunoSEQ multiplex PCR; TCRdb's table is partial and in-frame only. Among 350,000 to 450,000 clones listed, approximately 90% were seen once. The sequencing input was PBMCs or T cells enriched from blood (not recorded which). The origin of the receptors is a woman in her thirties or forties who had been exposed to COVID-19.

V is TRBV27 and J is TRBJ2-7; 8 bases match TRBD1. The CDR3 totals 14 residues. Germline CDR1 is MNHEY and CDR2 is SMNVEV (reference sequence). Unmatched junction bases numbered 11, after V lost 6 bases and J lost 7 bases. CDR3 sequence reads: CASSKTGVVGEQYF. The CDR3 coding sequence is TGTGCCAGCAGCAAGACAGGGGTGGTGGGGGAGCAGTACTTC.

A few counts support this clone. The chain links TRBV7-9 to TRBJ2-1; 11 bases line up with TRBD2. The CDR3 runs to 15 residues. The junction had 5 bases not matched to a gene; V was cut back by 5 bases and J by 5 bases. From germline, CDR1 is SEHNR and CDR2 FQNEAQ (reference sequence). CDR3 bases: TGTGCCAGCAGCCCCCTAGCGGGAGGTAACAATGAGCAGTTCTTC. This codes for CASSPLAGGNNEQFF.

The CDR3 region has the DNA TGTGCCAGCTTGTCCTCGCAGGGGGACACTGAAGCTTTCTTT. Its translation: CASLSSQGDTEAFF. V usage is TRBV2 and J usage is TRBJ1-1; 7 positions agree with TRBD1. The CDR3 covers 14 residues. The junction had 9 bases not matched to a gene; V was cut back by 8 bases and J by 3 bases. Germline V gene lookup returns CDR1 SNHLY and CDR2 FYNNEI.

The CDR3 bases are TGCGCCAGCAGCCTGAGCCGACAGGTTCCCTACGAGCAGTACTTC. Amino acid sequence: CASSLSRQVPYEQYF. The chain joins TRBV5-1 to TRBJ2-7; TRBD1 might be the D (6 bases). V was trimmed by 4 bases and J by 2 bases, leaving 16 bases between them. The CDR3 has 15 residues. CDR1 is SGHRS and CDR2 is YFSETQ in the germline V gene.

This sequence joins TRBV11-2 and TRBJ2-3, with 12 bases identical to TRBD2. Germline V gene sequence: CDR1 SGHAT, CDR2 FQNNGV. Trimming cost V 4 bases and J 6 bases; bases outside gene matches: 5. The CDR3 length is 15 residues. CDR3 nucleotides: TGTGCCAGCAGCTCCGCTAGCGGGGGGGCGGATACGCAGTATTTT. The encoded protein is CASSSASGGADTQYF.